Listed here are 22 T cell receptor beta chains from one sample, sequenced in a study of control samples from healthy donors and cancer patients. The table came from immunoSEQ multiplex PCR; TCRdb's copy has only in-frame clones and leaves some out. In the table there are roughly 88,000 clones, around four fifths of which are singletons. The sequencing input was blood. These receptors were collected from a man aged 25 to 40 in good health.

This chain uses TRBV7-3 with TRBJ1-6; D possibly corresponds to TRBD1 (6 bases). This CDR3 has 15 amino acids. The ends were cut back, 8 bases at V and 5 bases at J, with 16 bases in the middle. CDR1 and CDR2 from the germline V gene are SGHTA and FQGTGA. The chain's CDR3 is CASSMTGTNNSPLHF. CDR3 DNA sequence: TGTGCCAGCTCTATGACCGGGACAAATAATTCACCCCTCCACTTT.

This clone showed up just once. This sequence joins TRBV13 and TRBJ2-1, with TRBD2 matching over 7 bases. This CDR3 contains 13 residues. CDR1 is PRHDT, CDR2 FYEKMQ, per germline (reference sequence). Trimming took 5 bases from V and 9 from J; bases not matched to a gene: 7. The CDR3 sequence: CASSPASGVEQFF. As DNA, the CDR3 is TGTGCCAGCAGCCCAGCCAGCGGGGTTGAGCAGTTCTTC.

This chain uses TRBV20-1 with TRBJ2-1; D uncertain. This CDR3 contains 13 residues. Trimming took off 3 bases at V and 5 bases at J, with 11 bases between the two ends. From germline, CDR1 is DFQATT and CDR2 SNEGSKA (reference sequence). The CDR3 sequence: CSASGTPNNEQFF. CDR3 DNA: TGCAGTGCTAGTGGCACGCCAAACAATGAGCAGTTCTTC.

This sequence joins TRBV7-6 and TRBJ2-5; D gene unclear. The V and J ends lost 4 bases and 1 base respectively, with 13 bases between them. CDR1 and CDR2 from the germline V gene are SGHVS and FNYEAQ. CDR3 length: 15 amino acids. This CDR3 reads CASSSGRTAQETQYF. CDR3 coding DNA: TGTGCCAGCAGCTCTGGTAGGACCGCCCAAGAGACCCAGTACTTC. Full variable domain (outside the CDR3, taken from reference TRBV7-6 and TRBJ2-5): GAGVSQSPRYKVTKRGQDVALRCDPISGHVSLYWYRQALGQGPEFLTYFNYEAQQDKSGLPNDRFSAERPEGSISTLTIQRTEQRDSAMYRCASSSGRTAQETQYFGPGTRLLVL.

The chain has TRBV20-1 and TRBJ2-5; D is undetermined. V was trimmed by 3 bases and J by 5 bases, leaving 4 bases between them. This CDR3 has 10 residues. The germline V gene has CDR1 DFQATT and CDR2 SNEGSKA (reference sequence). The CDR3 nucleotides are TGCAGTGCTAGTGGGGAGACCCAGTACTTC. This encodes CSASGETQYF.

V and J are TRBV30 and TRBJ2-7; 8 nucleotides match TRBD1. The CDR3 sequence is 13 residues long. The V segment lost 6 bases and the J segment 1 base; nucleotides outside the gene matches: 5. Germline V CDR1 and CDR2: GTSNPN, SVGIG (reference sequence). The CDR3 nucleotides read TGTGCCTGTCGACAGGGGCGATCCTACGAGCAGTACTTC. Translating it yields CACRQGRSYEQYF.

This chain joins TRBV7-9 and TRBJ2-1; D is ambiguous. Deletions cut 2 bases from V and 5 bases from J, with 10 bases between. Germline V CDR1 and CDR2: SEHNR, FQNEAQ (reference sequence). The CDR3 covers 14 residues. CDR3 amino acids: CASSLIPEDNEQFF. DNA of the CDR3: TGTGCCAGCAGCTTAATCCCAGAAGACAATGAGCAGTTCTTC.

The V call is TRBV28, the J call TRBJ1-4; 7 nucleotides match TRBD1. This CDR3 region has 14 residues. Per germline, CDR1 MDHEN and CDR2 SYDVKM. V lost 3 bases to trimming and J lost 8 bases; unmatched junction nucleotides: 6. The CDR3 reads CASSFWQGGEKLFF. DNA of the CDR3: TGTGCCAGCAGTTTTTGGCAGGGGGGCGAAAAACTGTTTTTT. Using reference TRBV28 and TRBJ1-4 for the parts outside the CDR3, the full variable domain is DVKVTQSSRYLVKRTGEKVFLECVQDMDHENMFWYRQDPGLGLRLIYFSYDVKMKEKGDIPEGYSVSREKKERFSLILESASTNQTSMYLCASSFWQGGEKLFFGSGTQLSVL.

The CDR3 sequence: CASSYTREWLAEAFF. The CDR3 nucleotides are TGTGCCAGCAGTTACACCAGGGAGTGGCTAGCTGAAGCTTTCTTT. This rearrangement joins TRBV6-5 to TRBJ1-1, with TRBD1 as a possible D gene (5 bases). The germline CDR1 and CDR2 sequences are MNHEY and SVGAGI. Trimming pared 2 bases from V and 6 bases from J, leaving 16 bases between. The CDR3 has 15 residues.

This chain links TRBV11-2 with TRBJ2-3, with 10 bases identical to TRBD2. Trimming cost V 5 bases and J 0 bases; bases outside gene matches: 5. Germline values: CDR1 SGHAT, CDR2 FQNNGV. The CDR3 consists of 16 residues. This CDR3 is CASSPLSGGSTDTQYF. In DNA, the CDR3 is TGTGCCAGCAGCCCTCTTAGCGGGGGGAGCACAGATACGCAGTATTTT.

Only a few counts were recorded for this clone. The chain combines TRBV7-9 with TRBJ1-2; 7 bases align to TRBD1. This CDR3 has 14 residues. Germline lookup yields CDR1 SEHNR and CDR2 FQNEAQ (reference sequence). With V trimmed by 3 bases and J by 5 bases, 6 bases remained unmatched. CDR3 in DNA: TGTGCCAGCAGCTTCGACAGGGAGAATTATGGCTACACCTTC. It codes for CASSFDRENYGYTF.

As regards this clone: At one of its ends the junction is not consistent with the germline gene, which may arise from a read error. This chain uses TRBV11-2 with TRBJ1-3; 10 bases agree with TRBD1. This CDR3 is built from 13 residues. Germline lookup yields CDR1 SGHAT and CDR2 FQNNGV. The CDR3 sequence: CASSRTGGTTIYF. As DNA, the CDR3 is TGTGCCAGCAGTCGGACAGGGGGAACCACCATATATTTT.

The V and J genes are TRBV4-2 and TRBJ2-2; D remains unclear. The CDR3 totals 15 residues. The germline V gene encodes CDR1 LGHNA and CDR2 YNFKEQ. The V and J ends lost 5 bases and 2 bases respectively, with 12 bases between them. The CDR3 loop is CASSTRASNTGELFF. CDR3 in DNA: TGTGCCAGCAGCACCCGGGCCTCAAACACCGGGGAGCTGTTTTTT.

V gene TRBV6-6 combines with J gene TRBJ2-5, with D perhaps TRBD1 or TRBD2 (5 bases each). Trimming left V 7 bases short and J 5 bases short, with 17 bases between. Germline V gene sequence: CDR1 MNHNY, CDR2 SVGAGI (reference sequence). CDR3 length equals 14 residues. CDR3 sequence: CASIKGPGQETQYF. The CDR3, as DNA: TGTGCCAGCATCAAGGGACCCGGTCAGGAGACCCAGTACTTC.

V is TRBV27 and J is TRBJ2-1; 10 bases agree with TRBD2. The CDR3 loop spans 16 amino acids. Trimming at V came to 1 base and at J to 4 bases, leaving 4 bases not matched to a gene. The germline V gene has CDR1 MNHEY and CDR2 SMNVEV (reference sequence). CDR3 region: CASSLLAGGDYNEQFF. CDR3 DNA: TGTGCCAGCAGTTTATTAGCGGGGGGTGATTACAATGAGCAGTTCTTC.

This chain uses TRBV5-6 with TRBJ1-5; tentative D call: TRBD1 (6 bases). Germline CDR1 and CDR2: SGHDT and YYEEEE. CDR3 size: 14 residues. Trimming removed 2 bases from V and 4 bases from J, with 10 bases in between. CDR3 nucleotides: TGTGCCAGCAGCTTTTTTAGGGGGAATCAGCCCCAGCATTTT. This codes for CASSFFRGNQPQHF.

The chain couples TRBV5-8 to TRBJ2-7, with D possibly being TRBD1 (6 bases). Deletions cut 2 bases from V and 3 bases from J, with 18 bases between. Germline V gene sequence: CDR1 SGHTS, CDR2 YDEGEE. CDR3 length: 16 residues. CDR3: CASSFRTASGVYEQYF. CDR3 nucleotides: TGTGCCAGCAGCTTTCGGACAGCCAGTGGGGTCTACGAGCAGTACTTC.

Written as DNA, the CDR3 is TGTGCCAGCTCACCACAGAGAGAAACTGAAGCTTTCTTT. It translates to CASSPQRETEAFF. The V gene is TRBV18, the J gene TRBJ1-1; D call uncertain. From germline, CDR1 is KGHSH and CDR2 LQKENI. This CDR3 is built from 13 residues. V lost 1 base, J lost 5 bases, and 8 bases lay in between.

The chain links TRBV19 to TRBJ2-1; no clear D. CDR1 is LNHDA and CDR2 is SQIVND in the germline V gene (reference sequence). V was trimmed by 1 base and J by 5 bases, leaving 12 bases between them. There are 15 residues in the CDR3. As DNA, the CDR3 is TGTGCCAGTAGTATAGGAGCCCACCTAAACAATGAGCAGTTCTTC. It translates to CASSIGAHLNNEQFF.

The chain has TRBV28 and TRBJ2-7; 8 bases align to TRBD1. The CDR3 runs to 14 residues. Per the germline V gene, CDR1 is MDHEN and CDR2 is SYDVKM. V lost 8 bases and J lost 5; bases outside the gene matches: 11. The CDR3 loop reads CASSPLGTGDEQYF. The CDR3 DNA sequence: TGTGCCAGCTCGCCCCTGGGGACAGGAGACGAGCAGTACTTC. Full variable domain (rest looked up from reference TRBV28 and TRBJ2-7): DVKVTQSSRYLVKRTGEKVFLECVQDMDHENMFWYRQDPGLGLRLIYFSYDVKMKEKGDIPEGYSVSREKKERFSLILESASTNQTSMYLCASSPLGTGDEQYFGPGTRLTVT.

The rearrangement uses TRBV11-2 and TRBJ2-2, with 9 bases aligning to TRBD1. The CDR3 is 15 amino acids. From germline, CDR1 is SGHAT and CDR2 FQNNGV. Trimming took 1 base from V and 3 from J; bases not matched to a gene: 0. CDR3 protein: CASSLGQGDTGELFF. The CDR3 coding sequence is TGTGCCAGCAGCTTAGGACAGGGGGACACCGGGGAGCTGTTTTTT.

CDR3 nucleotide sequence: TGTGCCAGTAGTATTGCAGGGGGTCAGCCCCAGCATTTT. Residues: CASSIAGGQPQHF. V is TRBV19 and J is TRBJ1-5, with 7 bases that match TRBD1. The V segment lost 3 bases and the J segment 6 bases; nucleotides outside the gene matches: 2. Germline CDR1 and CDR2: LNHDA and SQIVND (reference sequence). This CDR3 contains 13 residues.